The 25 T cell receptor beta chains below come from one sample, sequenced in a study of shared clonotypes between healthy human individuals. The data were produced by immunoSEQ multiplex PCR, yet TCRdb's version contains in-frame clones alone and is incomplete. The sample lists some 2,000,000 clones, just under 95% occurring once. Only CD45RO-negative cells positively selected for CCR7 counted as naive CD8 cells, so terminally differentiated effector memory CD45RA+ cells were excluded. The specimen sequenced was naive CD8+ T cells sorted from blood. The origin of the receptors is a man between 18 and 35 years old in good health.

The gene calls are TRBV6-5 and TRBJ1-1; 8 positions agree with TRBD1. Germline V gene sequence: CDR1 MNHEY, CDR2 SVGAGI. The CDR3 length is 14 residues. The V gene end was trimmed by 3 bases and the J gene end by 5 bases; junction bases not matched to a gene: 5. CDR3 DNA sequence: TGTGCCAGCAGTTATGGCAGGGGGCTGACTGAAGCTTTCTTT. It is translated as CASSYGRGLTEAFF.

This clone was observed once. The V call is TRBV30, the J call TRBJ2-7, with D tentatively TRBD1 (7 bases). This CDR3 region has 15 residues. V lost 4 bases and J 4 bases, leaving 20 bases between the germline ends. The germline V gene has CDR1 GTSNPN and CDR2 SVGIG (reference sequence). The CDR3 spells CAWTSGDRAVYEQYF. CDR3 DNA sequence: TGTGCCTGGACCTCGGGAGACAGGGCCGTGTACGAGCAGTACTTC.

Regarding this clone: Within the sample, other DNA sequences also encode this same CDR3. The chain carries TRBV27 and TRBJ1-1; 9 bases line up with TRBD1. V lost 3 bases, J lost 1 base, and 3 bases stayed unmatched. CDR3 length: 15 amino acids. Germline V gene data show CDR1 as MNHEY and CDR2 as SMNVEV (reference sequence). The CDR3 loop is CASSLTGGANTEAFF. DNA for the CDR3: TGTGCCAGCAGTTTGACAGGGGGTGCGAACACTGAAGCTTTCTTT.

About this clone itself: Other DNA sequences within the sample encode an identical CDR3. J is TRBJ2-7 and V is TRBV4-1, with 9 bases aligning to TRBD1. The CDR3 contains 15 residues. Unmatched junction bases numbered 4, after V lost 3 bases and J lost 1 base. Germline V gene lookup returns CDR1 MGHRA and CDR2 YSYEKL. The CDR3 is CASSQRQGGSYEQYF. As DNA, the CDR3 is TGCGCCAGCAGCCAGCGACAGGGGGGGTCCTACGAGCAGTACTTC.

This chain joins TRBV29-1 and TRBJ2-3; D unresolved. Trimming pared 2 bases from V and 2 bases from J, leaving 11 bases between. CDR1 is SQVTM and CDR2 is ANQGSEA in the germline V gene. The CDR3 length is 14 residues. The CDR3 loop reads CSVEPYTYTDTQYF. Here the CDR3 DNA reads TGCAGCGTTGAACCCTACACATACACAGATACGCAGTATTTT.

Comments on this clone: Distinct nucleotide sequences in the sample also encode this CDR3. The chain couples TRBV5-4 to TRBJ2-7; 9 bases align to TRBD1. Germline values: CDR1 SGHNT, CDR2 YYREEE (reference sequence). V was pared by 4 bases and J by 2 bases, with 7 bases of the junction left unmatched. This CDR3 contains 15 residues. The CDR3 spells CASSRPGQGTYEQYF. DNA of the CDR3: TGTGCCAGCAGCCGACCGGGACAGGGCACCTACGAGCAGTACTTC.

This clone was counted a single time. The rearrangement joins TRBV6-6 to TRBJ1-3; unclear D gene. The CDR3 consists of 15 residues. Germline V gives CDR1 MNHNY, CDR2 SVGAGI (reference sequence). V gave up 7 bases and J gave up 0 bases, with 13 bases separating them. The CDR3 protein is CASTPGRISGNTIYF. The DNA of the CDR3 is TGTGCCAGCACCCCCGGGCGGATCTCTGGAAACACCATATATTTT.

The rearrangement uses TRBV19 and TRBJ1-1; 7 bases agree with TRBD1. The CDR3 is 14 amino acids. With 5 bases clipped from V and 6 bases from J, the junction kept 9 bases outside the gene matches. CDR1 is LNHDA, CDR2 SQIVND, per germline (reference sequence). CDR3 in amino acids: CASSPRQGIPEAFF. Here the CDR3 DNA reads TGTGCCAGTAGTCCCCGACAGGGAATCCCTGAAGCTTTCTTT.

The V and J genes are TRBV27 and TRBJ2-7; D may be TRBD1 (6 bases). The CDR3 is 14 amino acids. V was trimmed by 4 bases and J by 1 base, leaving 11 bases between them. Germline CDR1 is MNHEY and CDR2 is SMNVEV (reference sequence). The CDR3 region is CASSSDRMSYEQYF. In nucleotides, the CDR3 is TGTGCCAGCAGTTCCGACAGGATGTCCTACGAGCAGTACTTC.

Points on this clone: Other DNA sequences within the sample encode an identical CDR3. This rearrangement joins TRBV6-5 to TRBJ2-7, with 8 bases matching TRBD2. V dropped 4 bases and J dropped 6; count of bases not matched to a gene: 5. Germline values: CDR1 MNHEY, CDR2 SVGAGI. CDR3 length: 13 residues. For the CDR3, the DNA is TGTGCCAGCAGTTGGGGGGGACTAGGCGAGCAGTACTTC. As protein: CASSWGGLGEQYF.

This chain uses TRBV7-9 with TRBJ2-7; 8 positions agree with TRBD1. The length of the CDR3 is 12 residues. Germline CDR1 reads SEHNR; CDR2 reads FQNEAQ (reference sequence). J was trimmed by 7 bases and V by 4 bases; bases with no gene match: 3. The CDR3 DNA is TGTGCCAGCAGCTCGACAGGGGAAGAGCAGTACTTC. Encoded protein: CASSSTGEEQYF.

DNA for the CDR3: TGTGCCAGCAGCCCAGACAGGGCGGGCACCGGGGAGCTGTTTTTT. Translated: CASSPDRAGTGELFF. The V gene is TRBV7-2, the J gene TRBJ2-2; 7 bases align to TRBD1. Per the germline V gene, CDR1 is SGHTA and CDR2 is FQGNSA. This CDR3 is 15 amino acids long. The J segment lost 4 bases and the V segment lost 5 bases, leaving 7 bases of the junction unmatched.

J is TRBJ2-1 and V is TRBV9; 8 nucleotides match TRBD2. CDR3 length: 15 amino acids. Germline V lookup: CDR1 SGDLS, CDR2 YYNGEE. V was clipped by 4 bases and J by 4 bases; unmatched bases: 7. The CDR3 reads CASSMSGSSYNEQFF. CDR3 bases: TGTGCCAGCAGCATGAGCGGGAGTAGTTACAATGAGCAGTTCTTC.

This chain uses TRBV5-6 with TRBJ2-3, with D perhaps TRBD1 (5 bases). Germline assignment: CDR1 SGHDT and CDR2 YYEEEE. V lost 2 bases to trimming and J lost 10 bases, with 11 bases between them. The CDR3 runs 12 residues. The CDR3 DNA reads as TGTGCCAGCAGCTTTGGGGCTAACGCGCAGTATTTT. It is translated as CASSFGANAQYF.

To note about this clone: The same CDR3 arises from other DNA sequences in this sample as well. This chain joins TRBV4-3 and TRBJ2-1; D gene ambiguous. Germline V gene data show CDR1 as LGHNA and CDR2 as YSLEER. There are 13 residues in the CDR3. Trimming stripped 0 bases from V and 9 bases from J, with 9 bases between. In nucleotides, the CDR3 is TGCGCCAGCAGCCAAGATGTTGGCGGTGAGCAGTTCTTC. It translates to CASSQDVGGEQFF.

The chain has TRBV5-1 and TRBJ2-7; 11 nucleotides align to TRBD1. Germline V gene sequence: CDR1 SGHRS, CDR2 YFSETQ. Trimming removed 4 bases from V and 7 bases from J; junction bases left unmatched: 10. The length of the CDR3 is 15 residues. The CDR3 coding sequence is TGCGCCAGCAGCCCCCGGACAGGGGGCTCGGGGGAGCAGTACTTC. Its protein is CASSPRTGGSGEQYF.

The V gene is TRBV4-1, the J gene TRBJ1-1; D call uncertain. Germline V gene data show CDR1 as MGHRA and CDR2 as YSYEKL. The CDR3 has 12 residues. V shed 3 bases and J shed 8 bases, with 10 bases lying between them. The CDR3 DNA sequence: TGCGCCAGCAGCCAGGGCTTTAACGAAGCTTTCTTT. It translates to CASSQGFNEAFF.

This clone was detected once. This rearrangement joins TRBV7-9 to TRBJ2-2; TRBD2 is a possible D gene (5 bases). Germline CDR1 is SEHNR and CDR2 is FQNEAQ (reference sequence). The CDR3 consists of 12 residues. Trimming shortened V by 5 bases and J by 6 bases, and 7 bases separated the two germline ends. The CDR3 region has the DNA TGTGCCAGCAGCACGGAGGCCGGGGAGCTGTTTTTT. Translation gives CASSTEAGELFF.

The rearrangement joins TRBV27 to TRBJ2-3; no firm D call. Trimming left V 5 bases short and J 0 bases short, with 12 bases between. CDR1 MNHEY and CDR2 SMNVEV come from the germline V gene (reference sequence). This CDR3 has 15 residues. CDR3 nucleotide sequence: TGTGCCAGCAGTGTTCTGGACGGCAGCACAGATACGCAGTATTTT. It specifies CASSVLDGSTDTQYF.

V gene TRBV12-1 combines with J gene TRBJ2-7. TRBV12-1 is a pseudogene locus. The CDR3 is made up of 15 amino acids. The CDR3 bases are TGTGCCAGCAGCGCCCCGAGGACCCGTCTCTACGAGCAGTACTTC. Its protein is CASSAPRTRLYEQYF.

This sequence joins TRBV7-8 and TRBJ1-4, with 7 bases that match TRBD1. This CDR3 has 14 amino acids. V lost 5 bases and J lost 4; bases outside the gene matches: 4. The germline CDR1 and CDR2 sequences are SGHVS and FQNEAQ. The CDR3 DNA is TGTGCCAGCAGCAATGGACAGGTTAATGAAAAACTGTTTTTT. It is translated as CASSNGQVNEKLFF.

In the case of this clone: The sample has other DNA sequences that encode this CDR3 too. The chain carries TRBV13 and TRBJ2-7; D gene unclear. This CDR3 spans 14 amino acids. CDR1 PRHDT and CDR2 FYEKMQ come from the germline V gene (reference sequence). The V gene lost 3 bases and the J gene lost 4 bases, with 13 bases spanning the gap. The CDR3 is CASSFNSGSYEQYF. As DNA, the CDR3 is TGTGCCAGCAGCTTCAATTCCGGATCATACGAGCAGTACTTC.

The chain combines TRBV5-1 with TRBJ2-5; 7 nucleotides match TRBD1. CDR1 and CDR2 from the germline V gene are SGHRS and YFSETQ. CDR3 length: 15 residues. Losses at the gene ends were 6 bases for V and 2 bases for J; bases not matched to a gene: 10. CDR3 DNA sequence: TGCGCCAGCACCAAAATGGGACAGCCACAAGAGACCCAGTACTTC. Translating gives CASTKMGQPQETQYF.

The genes are TRBV7-9 and TRBJ2-5, with D hard to call. The CDR3 loop spans 13 amino acids. CDR1 is SEHNR and CDR2 is FQNEAQ in the germline V gene (reference sequence). Trimming removed 8 bases at V and 4 bases at J, with 14 bases between. This CDR3 reads CASGPTRSETQYF. In nucleotides, the CDR3 is TGTGCCAGCGGCCCTACAAGATCAGAGACCCAGTACTTC.

As to this clone: Distinct nucleotide sequences in the sample also encode this CDR3. The chain recombines TRBV13 with TRBJ2-7; no clear D. With 3 bases removed from V and 4 bases from J, the gap between germline ends came to 13 bases. Germline V gene lookup returns CDR1 PRHDT and CDR2 FYEKMQ (reference sequence). The CDR3 totals 14 residues. The CDR3 sequence is CASSLGRNSYEQYF. CDR3 sequence (DNA): TGTGCCAGCAGCTTGGGCAGAAACTCATACGAGCAGTACTTC.